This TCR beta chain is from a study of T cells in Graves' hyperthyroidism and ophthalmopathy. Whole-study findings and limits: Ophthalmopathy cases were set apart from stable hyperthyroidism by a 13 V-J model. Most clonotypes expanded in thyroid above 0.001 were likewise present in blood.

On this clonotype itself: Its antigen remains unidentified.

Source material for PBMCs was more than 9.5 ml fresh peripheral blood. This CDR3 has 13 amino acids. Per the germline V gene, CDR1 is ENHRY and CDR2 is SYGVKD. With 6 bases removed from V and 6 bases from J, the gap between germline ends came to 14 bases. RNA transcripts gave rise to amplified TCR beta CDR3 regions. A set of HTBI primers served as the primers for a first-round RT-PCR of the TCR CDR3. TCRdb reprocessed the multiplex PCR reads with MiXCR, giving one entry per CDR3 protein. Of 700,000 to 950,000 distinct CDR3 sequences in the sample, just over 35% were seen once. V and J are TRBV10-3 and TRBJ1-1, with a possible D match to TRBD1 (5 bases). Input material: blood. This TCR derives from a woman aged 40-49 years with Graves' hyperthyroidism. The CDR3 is CAISVIQGAEAFF. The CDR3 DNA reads TGTGCCATCAGCGTAATCCAGGGCGCTGAAGCTTTCTTT.